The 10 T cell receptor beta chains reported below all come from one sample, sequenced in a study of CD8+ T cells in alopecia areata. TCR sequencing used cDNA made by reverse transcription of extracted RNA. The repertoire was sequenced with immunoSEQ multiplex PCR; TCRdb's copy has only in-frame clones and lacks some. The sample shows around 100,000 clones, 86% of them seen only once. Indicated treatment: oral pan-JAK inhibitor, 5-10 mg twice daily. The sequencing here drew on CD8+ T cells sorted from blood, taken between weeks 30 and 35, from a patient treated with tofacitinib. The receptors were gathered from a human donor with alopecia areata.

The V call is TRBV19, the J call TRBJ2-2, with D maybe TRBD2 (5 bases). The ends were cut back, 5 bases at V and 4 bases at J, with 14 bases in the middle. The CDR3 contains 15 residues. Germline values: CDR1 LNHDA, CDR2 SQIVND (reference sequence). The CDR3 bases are TGTGCCAGTAGTCCCCGCCGGGCGGGCACCGGGGAGCTGTTTTTT. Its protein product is CASSPRRAGTGELFF.

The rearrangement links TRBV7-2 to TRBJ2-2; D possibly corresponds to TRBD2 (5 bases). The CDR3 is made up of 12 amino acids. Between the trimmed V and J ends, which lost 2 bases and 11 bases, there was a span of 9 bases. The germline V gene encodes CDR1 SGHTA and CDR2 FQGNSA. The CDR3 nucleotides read TGTGCCAGCAGCTTACTCGGGGTAGAGCTGTTTTTT. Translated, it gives CASSLLGVELFF.

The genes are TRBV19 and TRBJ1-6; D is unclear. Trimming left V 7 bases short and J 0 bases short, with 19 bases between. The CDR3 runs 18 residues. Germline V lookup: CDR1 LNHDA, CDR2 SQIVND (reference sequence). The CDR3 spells CASTPWTDPSSYNSPLHF. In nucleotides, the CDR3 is TGTGCCAGTACCCCCTGGACTGATCCTAGCTCCTATAATTCACCCCTCCACTTT.

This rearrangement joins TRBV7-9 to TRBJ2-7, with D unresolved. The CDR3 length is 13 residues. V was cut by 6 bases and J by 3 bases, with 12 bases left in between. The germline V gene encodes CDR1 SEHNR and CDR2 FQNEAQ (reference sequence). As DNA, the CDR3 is TGTGCCAGCAGTCCGATGGACGGCTACGAGCAGTACTTC. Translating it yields CASSPMDGYEQYF.

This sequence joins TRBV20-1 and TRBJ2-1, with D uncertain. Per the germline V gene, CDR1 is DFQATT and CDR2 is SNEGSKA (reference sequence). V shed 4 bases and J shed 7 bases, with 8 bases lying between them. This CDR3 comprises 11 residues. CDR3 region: CSATVGNEQFF. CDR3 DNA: TGCAGTGCTACAGTTGGGAATGAGCAGTTCTTC.

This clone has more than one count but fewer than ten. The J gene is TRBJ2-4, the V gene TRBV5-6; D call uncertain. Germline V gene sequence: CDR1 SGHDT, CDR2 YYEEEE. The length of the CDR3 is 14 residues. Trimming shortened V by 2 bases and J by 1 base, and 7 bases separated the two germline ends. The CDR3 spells CASSFSQAKNIQYF. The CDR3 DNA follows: TGTGCCAGCAGCTTCTCACAGGCCAAAAACATTCAGTACTTC.

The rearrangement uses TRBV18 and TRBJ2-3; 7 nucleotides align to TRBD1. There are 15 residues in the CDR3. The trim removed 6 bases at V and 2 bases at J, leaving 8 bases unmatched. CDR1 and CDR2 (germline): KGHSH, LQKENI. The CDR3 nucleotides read TGTGCCAGCTCCTATCCGACAGGGACCACAGATACGCAGTATTTT. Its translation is CASSYPTGTTDTQYF.

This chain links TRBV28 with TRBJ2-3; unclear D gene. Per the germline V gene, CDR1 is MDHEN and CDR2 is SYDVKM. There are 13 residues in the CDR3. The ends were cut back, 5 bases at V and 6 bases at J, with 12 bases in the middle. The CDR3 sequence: CASSPVSSDTQYF. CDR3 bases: TGTGCCAGCAGTCCCGTTTCATCTGATACGCAGTATTTT.

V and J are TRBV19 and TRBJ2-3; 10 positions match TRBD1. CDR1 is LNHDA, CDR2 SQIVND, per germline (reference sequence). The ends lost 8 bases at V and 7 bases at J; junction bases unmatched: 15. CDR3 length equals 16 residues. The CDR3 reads CASSSRQGAEGNTQYF. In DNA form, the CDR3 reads TGTGCCAGTTCCTCCCGACAGGGGGCAGAGGGAAATACGCAGTATTTT.

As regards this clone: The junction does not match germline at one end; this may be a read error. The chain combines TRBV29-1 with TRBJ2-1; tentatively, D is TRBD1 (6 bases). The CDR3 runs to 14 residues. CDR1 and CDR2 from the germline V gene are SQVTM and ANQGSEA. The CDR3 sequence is CSVAPTGSSNEQFF. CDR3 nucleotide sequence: TGCAGCGTTGCACCCACAGGGTCCTCCAATGAGCAGTTCTTC.